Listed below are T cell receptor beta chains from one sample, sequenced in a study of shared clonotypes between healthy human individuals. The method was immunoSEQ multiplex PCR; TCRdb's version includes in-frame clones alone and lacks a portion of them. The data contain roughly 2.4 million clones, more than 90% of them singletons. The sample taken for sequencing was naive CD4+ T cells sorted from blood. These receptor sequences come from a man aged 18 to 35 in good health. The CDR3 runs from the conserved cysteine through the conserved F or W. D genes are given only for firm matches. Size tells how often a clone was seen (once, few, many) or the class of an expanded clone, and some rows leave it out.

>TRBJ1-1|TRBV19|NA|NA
CASSIRGIYEAFF
TGTGCCAGTAGTATTAGGGGGATATACGAAGCTTTCTTT
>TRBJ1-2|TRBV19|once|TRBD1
CASSIGPSGGVYGYTF
TGTGCCAGTAGTATCGGTCCGTCAGGGGGCGTGTATGGCTACACCTTC
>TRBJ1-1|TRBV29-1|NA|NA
CSVRQDARGEAFF
TGCAGCGTTAGACAGGACGCGAGGGGTGAAGCTTTCTTT
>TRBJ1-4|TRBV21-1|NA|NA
CASSKHFRGRGNEKLFF
TGTGCCAGCAGCAAGCACTTTCGGGGAAGGGGGAATGAAAAACTGTTTTTT
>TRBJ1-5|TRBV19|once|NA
CASSIRDRFNQPQHF
TGTGCCAGTAGTATAAGAGACAGATTCAATCAGCCCCAGCATTTT
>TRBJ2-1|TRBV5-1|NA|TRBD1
CASSSGTGAFNEQFF
TGCGCCAGCAGCTCCGGGACAGGGGCGTTCAATGAGCAGTTCTTC
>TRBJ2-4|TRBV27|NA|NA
CASSAVLVTSKNIQYF
TGTGCCAGCTCGGCCGTCCTTGTTACATCCAAAAACATTCAGTACTTC
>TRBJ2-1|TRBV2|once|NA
CASSPDPLATLYNEQFF
TGTGCCAGCAGCCCCGACCCGCTAGCGACACTTTACAATGAGCAGTTCTTC
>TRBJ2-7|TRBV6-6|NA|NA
CASSRSTDSYEQYF
TGTGCCAGCAGTCGGTCGACGGACTCCTACGAGCAGTACTTC
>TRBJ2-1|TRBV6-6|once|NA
CASSSRADNEQFF
TGTGCCAGCAGTTCCCGGGCGGACAATGAGCAGTTCTTC